Listed below are T cell receptor beta chains from one sample, sequenced in a study of neoadjuvant nivolumab and ipilimumab in lung cancer. TCRdb's table, derived via immunoSEQ multiplex PCR, lists solely in-frame clones and lacks some. The sample contains around 4,000 clones, more than 80% of which appear only once. Here the sequenced sample was normal lung tissue adjacent to the tumor, taken after neoadjuvant nivolumab, alone or with ipilimumab, at or shortly before surgery. These receptors all come from an adult with non-small cell lung cancer. Some clones in this sample may be carry-over from other donors' samples. CDR3s leave out the opening cysteine and the closing phenylalanine or tryptophan. Fields, in order: clone size, J gene, V gene, CDR3 protein. The listing skips clone size in some rows; elsewhere it reads once, few, many or a size class.

>-|TRBJ2-7|TRBV13
ASSPPRWSGQRGGRYEQY
>-|TRBJ2-3|TRBV11-1
ASSRGTGGVNTQY
>few|TRBJ1-1|TRBV6-5
ASSSRTGNTEAF
>-|TRBJ1-2|TRBV19
ASSLFTANNYGYT
>-|TRBJ2-1|TRBV14
ASRHTSGGRNEQF
>-|TRBJ2-1|TRBV5-1
ASSSLGDEQF
>once|TRBJ1-4|TRBV9
ASSGQGPEKLF
>-|TRBJ1-5|TRBV11-2
ASSLNRGRNQPQH
>once|TRBJ2-7|TRBV18
ASSPLKASYEQY
>-|TRBJ1-2|TRBV4-3
ASSQDRGTGGFFYGYT
>-|TRBJ1-2|TRBV5-1
ASSPGRALDGYT
>-|TRBJ1-2|TRBV5-1
ASSPESPSGQSNYGYT
>few|TRBJ2-1|TRBV6-6
ASSYGSNEQF
>-|TRBJ2-4|TRBV5-5
ASSLRSDAGEHIAKNIQY
>-|TRBJ2-3|TRBV5-1
ASSPATSGVGDTQY
>-|TRBJ1-5|TRBV28
ASSFIPTGEGNQPQH
>-|TRBJ2-7|TRBV18
ASSPEAGNFHEQY
>-|TRBJ1-2|TRBV29-1
SGGGGGLGYT
>-|TRBJ2-1|TRBV2
ASSDSSGSAHNEQF
>-|TRBJ1-3|TRBV13
ASSLRTGVVGGNTIY
>-|TRBJ2-7|TRBV7-2
ASSRDLSYEQY
>-|TRBJ1-1|TRBV27
ASSFDRGTEAF
>-|TRBJ1-6|TRBV7-6
ASSFGGPPLH
>few|TRBJ1-1|TRBV5-5
ASSLGRGTYTEAF
>-|TRBJ2-3|TRBV18
ASSPGRSTDTQY
>-|TRBJ2-2|TRBV5-6
ASSLEVRAGGGELF
>-|TRBJ1-3|TRBV7-2
ASSPYSGSGNTIY
>-|TRBJ2-7|TRBV4-3
ASSRTTGNEQY
>-|TRBJ2-3|TRBV9
ASSPQGGETDTQY
>-|TRBJ1-2|TRBV11-1
ASSYDNFGRGYT
>few|TRBJ2-6|TRBV5-1
ASSDSSGANVLT
>once|TRBJ2-7|TRBV27
ASSLAGGSSYEQY
>once|TRBJ2-7|TRBV5-1
ASSFRTGDQYEQY
>-|TRBJ1-1|TRBV27
ASTTLQGGGNTEAF
>-|TRBJ1-1|TRBV18
ASSAGTASNTEAF
>-|TRBJ2-2|TRBV11-3
ASSLGDRVHTGELF
>-|TRBJ2-2|TRBV13
ASSLLLAGDSNTGELF
>-|TRBJ2-2|TRBV14
ASSQRQLTGELF
>-|TRBJ2-3|TRBV27
ASSLTSSGSDTQY
>few|TRBJ2-1|TRBV18
ASSPLDVSYNEQF
>-|TRBJ1-1|TRBV30
AWTRDRATEAF
>-|TRBJ1-2|TRBV29-1
SVDLAGQAHYGYT
>few|TRBJ2-1|TRBV5-6
ASSPGTSGRQF
>-|TRBJ1-5|TRBV6-5
ASREGRRFGTQH
>-|TRBJ2-7|TRBV29-1
SVEGPGTGLYEQY
>few|TRBJ2-3|TRBV5-1
ASSLASPTDTQY
>-|TRBJ2-7|TRBV14
ASSQDFTFEGREQY
>-|TRBJ2-7|TRBV6-6
ASSGGHEGTYEQY
>-|TRBJ1-2|TRBV7-2
ASSPTIEVPYGYT
>-|TRBJ2-1|TRBV11-3
ASSGGTELDNEQF
>-|TRBJ2-7|TRBV4-1
ASSQDLAPGYEQY